This T cell receptor (beta chain) was captured in a study of shared clonotypes between healthy human individuals. The data were produced by immunoSEQ multiplex PCR, yet TCRdb's version contains in-frame clones alone and is incomplete. The table has about 680,000 clones, around 78% seen once; the top ten hold about 1.8%. The CDR3 runs to 15 residues. CDR1 is LNHDA, CDR2 SQIVND, per germline (reference sequence). Trimming cost V 3 bases and J 2 bases, with 14 bases left between them. In its sample, this clone was seen a few times. The J gene is TRBJ2-7, the V gene TRBV19; possibly TRBD1 for D (6 bases). The sample consisted of memory CD4+ T cells sorted from blood. Noted subset: CD45RA-negative fraction. This clonotype was obtained from a woman younger than 45 in good health. The CDR3 DNA reads TGTGCCAGTAGTATCAGGGGCTACCAACCCTACGAGCAGTACTTC. This sequence encodes CASSIRGYQPYEQYF.